Shown below are 24 T cell receptor beta chains from a single sample sequenced in a study of blood T cells in healthy people across ages. A second roughly 6 to 11 cycle PCR used barcoded and J-beta primers. TCRdb re-called the 5' RACE reads with MiXCR, one entry per CDR3 protein. The sample yields around 1,700,000 distinct CDR3 sequences, roughly 28% seen once. Sequencing was performed on blood. Source of these receptors: a woman aged 25 to 39 in good health.

V is TRBV12-3 or TRBV12-4 and J is TRBJ2-1; 7 bases are shared with TRBD2. Trimming took 5 bases from V and 9 from J; bases not matched to a gene: 10. The CDR3 consists of 14 residues. The CDR3 loop reads CASSTHGRSGEQFF. CDR3 nucleotides: TGTGCCAGCAGTACTCACGGGAGGTCAGGTGAGCAGTTCTTC.

This clonotype has at least ten counts. The chain combines TRBV12-3 or TRBV12-4 with TRBJ2-4, with a tentative D call TRBD1 (8 bases). The CDR3 covers 14 residues. Deletions cut 4 bases from V and 8 bases from J, with 15 bases between. The CDR3 sequence is CASSSGGGGYIQYF. CDR3 sequence (DNA): TGTGCCAGCAGTTCAGGGGGCGGGGGATACATTCAGTACTTC.

The V gene is TRBV20-1, the J gene TRBJ2-2, with a weak D call TRBD2 (6 bases). The CDR3 is made up of 14 amino acids. The V gene's germline CDR1 is DFQATT and CDR2 SNEGSKA (reference sequence). V was clipped by 3 bases and J by 4 bases, with 12 bases between them. This chain's CDR3 is CSARGGGLTGELFF. CDR3 coding DNA: TGCAGTGCTAGGGGAGGAGGGCTCACCGGGGAGCTGTTTTTT.

This clonotype came up once. This rearrangement joins TRBV12-3 or TRBV12-4 to TRBJ2-1; 8 bases are a match to TRBD2. Trimming removed 3 bases from V and 2 bases from J; junction bases left unmatched: 3. This CDR3 is 15 amino acids long. The CDR3 region has the DNA TGTGCCAGCAGTTTCGCGGGGGGAACCTACAATGAGCAGTTCTTC. Its protein is CASSFAGGTYNEQFF.

This chain links TRBV6-2 or TRBV6-3 with TRBJ2-3, with 7 bases that match TRBD2. V was pared by 3 bases and J by 2 bases, with 14 bases of the junction left unmatched. This CDR3 contains 18 residues. The V gene's germline CDR1 is MNHEY and CDR2 SVGEGT. The chain's CDR3 is CASSYGRGARRDTDTQYF. In DNA form, the CDR3 reads TGTGCCAGCAGTTATGGGAGGGGCGCCCGAAGGGACACAGATACGCAGTATTTT.

V gene TRBV27 combines with J gene TRBJ2-1, with 13 bases fitting TRBD2. This CDR3 contains 15 residues. CDR1 is MNHEY, CDR2 SMNVEV, per germline (reference sequence). Trimming cost V 5 bases and J 8 bases; bases outside gene matches: 6. The CDR3 region has the DNA TGTGCCAGCAGTCGCCAGACTAGCGGGAGGTATGAGCAGTTCTTC. Protein product: CASSRQTSGRYEQFF.

This clonotype was seen once. V and J are TRBV30 and TRBJ2-1, with TRBD2 identical over 9 bases. Germline-derived CDR1 and CDR2 are GTSNPN and SVGIG (reference sequence). The J segment lost 10 bases and the V segment lost 3 bases, leaving 7 bases of the junction unmatched. The CDR3 totals 13 residues. The CDR3 loop reads CAWRAGGRGEQFF. In nucleotides, the CDR3 is TGTGCCTGGAGAGCGGGGGGCCGGGGGGAGCAGTTCTTC.

The rearrangement joins TRBV18 to TRBJ1-1; D remains ambiguous. Germline assignment: CDR1 KGHSH and CDR2 LQKENI. V lost 3 bases, J lost 0 bases, and 17 bases lay in between. CDR3 length equals 17 residues. The CDR3 sequence is CASSPYTGSTLNTEAFF. CDR3 sequence (DNA): TGTGCCAGCTCACCGTACACGGGGTCAACCCTGAACACTGAAGCTTTCTTT.

This clonotype was detected only a few times. The gene calls are TRBV29-1 and TRBJ2-3; perhaps TRBD2 as D (6 bases). Germline lookup yields CDR1 SQVTM and CDR2 ANQGSEA. CDR3 length: 19 residues. V was shortened by 3 bases and J by 0 bases, with 25 bases between the two germline ends. CDR3 amino acids: CSVDGGSTESYSSTDTQYF. The DNA of the CDR3 is TGCAGCGTTGACGGGGGATCCACGGAAAGCTATTCTAGCACAGATACGCAGTATTTT.

Comments on this clonotype: A much larger clonotype is one base distant, so this may be a read error. The rearrangement uses TRBV9 and TRBJ2-1, with D maybe TRBD2 (5 bases). Per the germline V gene, CDR1 is SGDLS and CDR2 is YYNGEE. CDR3 length: 14 residues. V lost 3 bases, J lost 8 bases, and 15 bases lay in between. The CDR3 bases are TGTGCCAGCAGCGACGACTGGACTTCTTATGAGCAGTTCTTC. Translation: CASSDDWTSYEQFF. Complete variable domain (other parts from reference TRBV9 and TRBJ2-1): DSGVTQTPKHLITATGQRVTLRCSPRSGDLSVYWYQQSLDQGLQFLIQYYNGEERAKGNILERFSAQQFPDLHSELNLSSLELGDSALYFCASSDDWTSYEQFFGPGTRLTVL.

This chain connects TRBV7-2 to TRBJ1-5; D remains ambiguous. The CDR3 has 16 residues. Germline V gives CDR1 SGHTA, CDR2 FQGNSA. Trimming left V 6 bases short and J 7 bases short, with 22 bases between. Here the CDR3 reads CASSLQTDGLRQPQHF. CDR3 DNA: TGTGCCAGCAGTCTACAGACGGACGGATTGCGACAGCCCCAGCATTTT.

Note on this clonotype: With a much larger clone just one base away, this may be a read error. The chain uses TRBV10-3 and TRBJ2-7, with TRBD1 matching 8 bases. CDR1 and CDR2 from the germline V gene are ENHRY and SYGVKD. The CDR3 has 14 residues. The junction had 7 bases not matched to a gene; V was cut back by 4 bases and J by 5 bases. CDR3 sequence: CAISGQGRWNEQYF. CDR3 DNA sequence: TGTGCCATCAGTGGACAGGGGAGATGGAACGAGCAGTACTTC.

This clonotype has ten or more counts. The rearrangement links TRBV20-1 to TRBJ2-7; no clear D gene. The CDR3 consists of 13 residues. Germline V gives CDR1 DFQATT, CDR2 SNEGSKA (reference sequence). Trimming removed 3 bases from V and 0 bases from J, with 9 bases in between. In nucleotides, the CDR3 is TGCAGTGCTAGCCCCGACAACTCCTACGAGCAGTACTTC. It encodes CSASPDNSYEQYF.

This clonotype was detected a few times. This chain links TRBV9 with TRBJ2-1; the match to TRBD2 covers 12 bases. Losses at the gene ends were 3 bases for V and 5 bases for J; bases not matched to a gene: 6. CDR1 and CDR2 from the germline V gene are SGDLS and YYNGEE. This CDR3 is 16 amino acids long. DNA of the CDR3: TGTGCCAGCAGCGCCCCTCTAGCGGGGGGGGACAATGAGCAGTTCTTC. This codes for CASSAPLAGGDNEQFF.

This clonotype was recorded many times. The chain uses TRBV10-3 and TRBJ2-7, with 7 bases fitting TRBD2. The CDR3 sequence is 14 residues long. CDR1 is ENHRY and CDR2 is SYGVKD in the germline V gene. V shed 6 bases and J 3 bases; nucleotides not matched to a gene: 8. DNA of the CDR3: TGTGCCATCAGAGAGCGGGGTGGGAACTACGAGCAGTACTTC. Amino acids: CAIRERGGNYEQYF.

At least ten counts were recorded for this clonotype. The chain links TRBV5-1 to TRBJ2-3, with 7 nucleotides matching TRBD1. Germline loops: CDR1 SGHRS, CDR2 YFSETQ. V lost 3 bases and J lost 4; bases outside the gene matches: 8. The CDR3 extends over 15 amino acids. CDR3 sequence reads: CASSSLGGVPDTQYF. CDR3 bases: TGCGCCAGCAGCTCATTAGGGGGCGTCCCAGATACGCAGTATTTT.

This clonotype was seen many times. The gene calls are TRBV5-8 and TRBJ2-1; D ambiguous. CDR1 is SGHTS, CDR2 YDEGEE, per germline. V was cut by 3 bases and J by 7 bases, with 8 bases left in between. The CDR3 is 12 residues long. In DNA, the CDR3 is TGTGCCAGCAGCTGGAATAAGAATGAGCAGTTCTTC. Residues: CASSWNKNEQFF.

The CDR3 bases are TGTGCCAGCAGTTTACGGATAGCGGGAGGAGGCGACGAGCAGTACTTC. Protein: CASSLRIAGGGDEQYF. The V call is TRBV12-3 or TRBV12-4, the J call TRBJ2-7; 10 positions match TRBD2. The ends lost 2 bases at V and 5 bases at J; junction bases unmatched: 9. The CDR3 totals 16 residues.

This clonotype was counted only a few times. The chain combines TRBV20-1 with TRBJ1-5; D may be TRBD1 (5 bases). This CDR3 region has 14 residues. CDR1 is DFQATT, CDR2 SNEGSKA, per germline (reference sequence). Trimming took 1 base from V and 1 from J, leaving 8 bases between them. Here the CDR3 reads CSARVPGSNQPQHF. As DNA, the CDR3 is TGCAGTGCTAGAGTACCAGGGAGCAATCAGCCCCAGCATTTT.

This clonotype was picked up many times. This chain links TRBV24-1 with TRBJ2-7, with 9 bases that match TRBD1. The germline V gene has CDR1 KGHDR and CDR2 SFDVKD. This CDR3 is built from 16 residues. J lost 3 bases, V lost 2 bases, and 7 bases had no gene match. CDR3 nucleotide sequence: TGTGCCACCAGTGATTCCGCCGGGACAGGGTTCTACGAGCAGTACTTC. It codes for CATSDSAGTGFYEQYF.

This clonotype was observed a handful of times. The V gene is TRBV7-2, the J gene TRBJ2-1; 8 bases fit TRBD2. V shed 3 bases, J shed 2 bases, and the junction held 3 bases outside the gene matches. The CDR3 runs 15 residues. The germline gives CDR1 SGHTA, CDR2 FQGNSA. The chain's CDR3 is CASSFGGRTYNEQFF. The CDR3 DNA is TGTGCCAGCAGCTTTGGCGGGAGGACCTACAATGAGCAGTTCTTC.

As for this clonotype: This may be a read error: a much more frequent sequence differs by one nucleotide. The CDR3 ends on some other residue instead of the conserved phenylalanine or tryptophan, so this is likely a read error. The rearrangement uses TRBV5-1 and TRBJ2-1; 9 nucleotides line up with TRBD2. The CDR3 is made up of 13 amino acids. Trimming cost V 7 bases and J 7 bases; bases outside gene matches: 6. Looked up from germline, CDR1 is SGHRS and CDR2 is YFSETQ. The CDR3 DNA reads as TGCGCCAGCCGACGGCTAGCGGGGAATGAGCAGTTCTGC. It codes for CASRRLAGNEQFC.

This clonotype was counted a few times. This chain connects TRBV5-1 to TRBJ2-6, with a weak D call TRBD1 (5 bases). V dropped 5 bases and J dropped 4 bases, with 10 bases sitting between them. This CDR3 is built from 14 residues. Germline CDR1 is SGHRS and CDR2 is YFSETQ. The CDR3 protein is CASSTSGGANVLTF. CDR3 nucleotides: TGCGCCAGCAGTACCTCAGGGGGGGCCAACGTCCTGACTTTC.

This clonotype was counted between two and nine times. The rearrangement links TRBV7-9 to TRBJ2-7, with D perhaps being TRBD1 or TRBD2 (5 bases each). Deletions cut 1 base from V and 5 bases from J, with 12 bases between. The CDR3 runs 14 residues. Germline lookup yields CDR1 SEHNR and CDR2 FQNEAQ (reference sequence). The CDR3 sequence: CASSLVSGADEQYF. The CDR3 nucleotides are TGTGCCAGCAGCTTAGTCTCCGGGGCTGACGAGCAGTACTTC.